Here is one T cell receptor beta chain with its context. Its antigen is as yet unknown. The data derive from a study of graft-versus-host responses after intestinal transplantation. Background on the study: Every transplant recipient was induced with anti-thymocyte globulin, then maintained on tacrolimus and steroids for about three years. Study-wide results and caveats: HvG clone declines early post-transplant were associated with peak circulating GvH levels.

The CDR3 spans 12 residues. V gave up 2 bases and J gave up 9 bases, with 8 bases separating them. Germline CDR1 is SGHVS and CDR2 is FQNEAQ. TCRdb keeps only in-frame clones here, not all; method: immunoSEQ multiplex PCR. The sample includes about 39,000 clones, 93% of them seen just once. The sample consisted of unstimulated CD8+ T cells sorted from spleen or lymph node cells, taken before transplant. The gene calls are TRBV7-8 and TRBJ2-1; unclear D gene. This TCR was sampled from a human donor who was the organ donor for an intestinal transplant. The CDR3 sequence: CASSLWYGEQFF. As DNA, the CDR3 is TGTGCCAGCAGCTTATGGTATGGTGAGCAGTTCTTC.